The clone carrying this T cell receptor beta chain occurred many times. The antigen is unknown. These data are taken from a study of early T cells in non-severe SARS-CoV-2 infection. Study conclusions and caveats: Matching with VDJdb favored anti-spike CD8 responses (missing private and CD4 specificities).

This CDR3 has 14 amino acids. V was clipped by 0 bases and J by 0 bases, with 4 bases between them. The V gene's germline CDR1 is SGHAT and CDR2 FQNNGV. Individual cDNA molecules received unique molecular identifiers. TCRdb itself ran the 5' RACE reads through MiXCR, one entry per CDR3 protein. Of 90,000 to 120,000 distinct CDR3 sequences listed, approximately 12% are singletons. The sequence was collected from an adult who was a healthcare worker with PCR-confirmed SARS-CoV-2 infection or an uninfected control (not recorded which). What was sequenced was whole blood. The J gene is TRBJ2-3, the V gene TRBV11-2, with no clear D. The CDR3 protein is CASSLEPSTDTQYF. CDR3 coding DNA: TGTGCCAGCAGCTTAGAGCCTAGCACAGATACGCAGTATTTT.